A single sample is the source of the 16 T cell receptor beta chains below, sequenced in a study of early T cells in non-severe SARS-CoV-2 infection. One entry per CDR3 protein, called by TCRdb with MiXCR from the 5' RACE reads. The repertoire has roughly 35,000 distinct CDR3 sequences, roughly 5.4% of them found once; the top ten carry 30%. The material sequenced was whole blood. These receptors were taken from an adult who was a healthcare worker with PCR-confirmed SARS-CoV-2 infection or an uninfected control (not recorded which).

This clonotype was detected many times. The V and J genes are TRBV18 and TRBJ1-4, with D maybe TRBD1 (5 bases). V lost 3 bases to trimming and J lost 6 bases, with 17 bases between them. The CDR3 is made up of 16 amino acids. Germline V gene data show CDR1 as KGHSH and CDR2 as LQKENI. The CDR3 DNA sequence: TGTGCCAGCTCACCCCAGCAGGGATACGCTGATGAAAAACTGTTTTTT. It specifies CASSPQQGYADEKLFF. The variable domain in full, with the rest retrieved from reference TRBV18 and TRBJ1-4, is NAGVMQNPRHLVRRRGQEARLRCSPMKGHSHVYWYRQLPEEGLKFMVYLQKENIIDESGMPKERFSAEFPKEGPSILRIQQVVRGDSAAYFCASSPQQGYADEKLFFGSGTQLSVL.

This clonotype was detected ten times or more. This chain joins TRBV12-3 or TRBV12-4 and TRBJ2-1, with 10 nucleotides matching TRBD1. This CDR3 has 14 amino acids. With 5 bases clipped from V and 10 bases from J, the junction kept 8 bases outside the gene matches. The CDR3 region has the DNA TGTGCCAGCAGTCGACAGGGGGCGTTCGGAGAGCAGTTCTTC. Residues: CASSRQGAFGEQFF.

This clonotype was counted ten times or more. The chain carries TRBV24-1 and TRBJ1-5; 10 nucleotides agree with TRBD1. The CDR3 is 14 amino acids. The junction had 1 base not matched to a gene; V was cut back by 4 bases and J by 5 bases. Germline V gives CDR1 KGHDR, CDR2 SFDVKD. The CDR3 region has the DNA TGTGCCACCAGTGACGGACAGGGGGATCAGCCCCAGCATTTT. Translating it yields CATSDGQGDQPQHF.

Many counts were recorded for this clonotype. The chain recombines TRBV7-2 with TRBJ2-3; D remains ambiguous. There are 12 residues in the CDR3. V dropped 5 bases and J dropped 2 bases, with 5 bases sitting between them. CDR1 SGHTA and CDR2 FQGNSA come from the germline V gene. The CDR3 protein is CASSRYTDTQYF. The CDR3 bases are TGTGCCAGCAGCCGATACACAGATACGCAGTATTTT.

Only a few counts were recorded for this clonotype. This chain links TRBV6-1 with TRBJ1-5, with 7 bases lining up with TRBD1. The germline gives CDR1 MNHNS, CDR2 SASEGT. The trim removed 0 bases at V and 6 bases at J, leaving 11 bases unmatched. CDR3 size: 17 residues. As DNA, the CDR3 is TGTGCCAGCAGTGAAGCGGGTCAGGGGGGGCCCAGTCAGCCCCAGCATTTT. Encoded protein: CASSEAGQGGPSQPQHF.

This clonotype appeared a few times. This chain links TRBV12-3 or TRBV12-4 with TRBJ1-1; a weak D match, TRBD1 (5 bases). The CDR3 is made up of 14 amino acids. V was trimmed by 5 bases and J by 7 bases, leaving 17 bases between them. The DNA for the CDR3 is TGTGCCAGCAGTCTCATGGGGGGGATCGGTGAAGCTTTCTTT. Its translation is CASSLMGGIGEAFF.

The table lists this clonotype with a few counts. The chain employs TRBV5-4 and TRBJ2-1, with TRBD2 identical over 8 bases. Germline loops: CDR1 SGHNT, CDR2 YYREEE (reference sequence). V gave up 5 bases and J gave up 3 bases; unmatched junction bases: 7. The CDR3 spans 15 residues. In DNA form, the CDR3 reads TGTGCCAGCAGGGCCGGGGGGGCCAACTACAATGAGCAGTTCTTC. As protein: CASRAGGANYNEQFF.

This clonotype was observed many times. The chain links TRBV27 to TRBJ2-7; 8 bases are a match to TRBD2. CDR3 length equals 13 residues. From germline, CDR1 is MNHEY and CDR2 SMNVEV (reference sequence). The V and J ends lost 5 bases and 7 bases, in that order; junction bases with no gene match: 7. CDR3 coding DNA: TGTGCCAGCAGTGGAGCGGGAGTCCGGGAGCAGTACTTC. Protein sequence: CASSGAGVREQYF.

This clonotype was recorded at least ten times. The chain links TRBV30 to TRBJ2-6; no firm D call. Germline V lookup: CDR1 GTSNPN, CDR2 SVGIG (reference sequence). The CDR3 spans 14 residues. V lost 2 bases and J 1 base, leaving 6 bases between the germline ends. The CDR3 loop reads CAWSSGSGANVLTF. Written as DNA, the CDR3 is TGTGCCTGGAGTTCCGGATCTGGGGCCAACGTCCTGACTTTC.

This clonotype has ten or more counts. The chain links TRBV19 to TRBJ1-2, with a tentative D call TRBD1 (5 bases). The CDR3 extends over 11 amino acids. The V end lost 11 bases, the J end lost 7 bases, and 14 bases lay between the germline ends. Germline values: CDR1 LNHDA, CDR2 SQIVND (reference sequence). The CDR3: CAAQTGFGYTF. The CDR3, as DNA: TGTGCCGCCCAAACAGGATTTGGCTACACCTTC. Combining the CDR3 with reference TRBV19 and TRBJ1-2 gives the whole variable domain DGGITQSPKYLFRKEGQNVTLSCEQNLNHDAMYWYRQDPGQGLRLIYYSQIVNDFQKGDIAEGYSVSREKKESFPLTVTSAQKNPTAFYLCAAQTGFGYTFGSGTRLTVV.

CDR3 residues: CASSFLDSNQPQHF. CDR3 coding DNA: TGTGCCAGCAGCTTCTTAGATAGCAATCAGCCCCAGCATTTT. V is TRBV7-8 and J is TRBJ1-5, with D hard to call. The germline V gene has CDR1 SGHVS and CDR2 FQNEAQ. V lost 3 bases, J lost 0 bases, and 6 bases lay in between. This CDR3 comprises 14 residues.

This clonotype was recorded many times. J is TRBJ2-1 and V is TRBV6-2 or TRBV6-3; D ambiguous. Germline lookup yields CDR1 MNHEY and CDR2 SVGEGT. V lost 4 bases to trimming and J lost 9 bases, with 7 bases between them. The CDR3 extends over 11 amino acids. The DNA for the CDR3 is TGTGCCAGCAGTTCCTACGCTGAGCAGTTCTTC. Its protein is CASSSYAEQFF.

This clonotype was detected many times. This chain uses TRBV12-3 or TRBV12-4 with TRBJ1-1; the D gene is possibly TRBD1 (6 bases). Trimming took 6 bases from V and 0 from J, leaving 11 bases between them. The CDR3 runs 14 residues. CDR3 sequence: CASRMDSMNTEAFF. The CDR3 region has the DNA TGTGCCAGCAGGATGGACAGCATGAACACTGAAGCTTTCTTT.

This clonotype was found a few times. The CDR3 region is CASSPSSRTSYEQYF. CDR3 nucleotide sequence: TGTGCCAGCAGCCCCTCGAGCAGGACCTCCTACGAGCAGTACTTC. The chain uses TRBV28 and TRBJ2-7; D is uncertain. V was pared by 6 bases and J by 0 bases, with 15 bases between. CDR1 is MDHEN and CDR2 is SYDVKM in the germline V gene. There are 15 residues in the CDR3.

This clonotype was seen many times. The chain is built from TRBV6-6 and TRBJ1-5; D remains unclear. Germline CDR1 MNHNY, CDR2 SVGAGI (reference sequence). This CDR3 spans 16 amino acids. The V end was cut by 3 bases, the J end by 2 bases, with 14 bases between. The CDR3 sequence is CASSYPSPTGNQPQHF. In nucleotides, the CDR3 is TGTGCCAGCAGTTATCCTTCTCCCACGGGCAATCAGCCCCAGCATTTT.

This clonotype was seen many times. Written as DNA, the CDR3 is TGTGCCAGCAGCGTAGGTGATGGGACTAGAAGAGGCTATGAGCAGTTCTTC. Translation gives CASSVGDGTRRGYEQFF. The gene calls are TRBV9 and TRBJ2-1, with TRBD2 matching over 8 bases. The V and J ends lost 0 bases and 8 bases, in that order; junction bases with no gene match: 13. The CDR3 runs 17 residues. CDR1 and CDR2 (germline): SGDLS, YYNGEE.